The 18 T cell receptor beta chains below all came from one sample that was sequenced in a study of shared clonotypes between healthy human individuals. Measured with immunoSEQ multiplex PCR; TCRdb has only the in-frame clones, and not every one. Of roughly 500,000 clones in the sample, roughly 80% were seen once. Sequenced sample: PBMCs. The receptors here all came from a woman in her thirties or forties in good health. Some clones in this sample may be carry-over from other donors' samples.

This clone showed up just once. V usage is TRBV6-1 and J usage is TRBJ2-4, with 8 bases matching TRBD1. CDR3 size: 14 residues. CDR1 is MNHNS, CDR2 SASEGT, per germline. The J segment lost 7 bases and the V segment lost 3 bases, leaving 5 bases of the junction unmatched. The CDR3 loop reads CASSDRQGLNIQYF. For the CDR3, the DNA is TGTGCCAGCAGTGACAGACAGGGGTTGAACATTCAGTACTTC.

This sequence joins TRBV29-1 and TRBJ2-7; D not certain. Germline V gene sequence: CDR1 SQVTM, CDR2 ANQGSEA. Deletions cut 2 bases from V and 2 bases from J, with 16 bases between. The CDR3 sequence is 15 residues long. The CDR3 region has the DNA TGCAGCGTTGAAATATGGCCAGCCAGGCCCTACGAGCAGTACTTC. Protein sequence: CSVEIWPARPYEQYF.

The V and J genes are TRBV7-2 and TRBJ2-5; 13 nucleotides match TRBD2. J lost 6 bases, V lost 5 bases, and 9 bases had no gene match. The CDR3 covers 16 residues. Looked up from germline, CDR1 is SGHTA and CDR2 is FQGNSA. CDR3 sequence: CASSPRTSGSGKTQYF. DNA of the CDR3: TGTGCCAGCAGCCCAAGGACTAGCGGGAGTGGGAAGACCCAGTACTTC.

V gene TRBV4-3 combines with J gene TRBJ2-1, with D tentatively TRBD2 (5 bases). Trimming shortened V by 0 bases and J by 12 bases, and 15 bases separated the two germline ends. This CDR3 has 14 residues. Germline V gives CDR1 LGHNA, CDR2 YSLEER. The CDR3 reads CASSQDRGWKGQFF. CDR3 nucleotides: TGCGCCAGCAGCCAAGATCGGGGATGGAAGGGGCAGTTCTTC.

Worth noting for this clone: Within the sample, other DNA sequences also encode this same CDR3. The chain combines TRBV15 with TRBJ2-7; possibly TRBD1 for D (5 bases). Germline assignment: CDR1 LNHNV and CDR2 YYDKDF (reference sequence). This CDR3 has 14 amino acids. Between the trimmed V and J ends, which lost 1 base and 1 base, there was a span of 8 bases. CDR3 bases: TGTGCCACCAGCAGAGGGCAGGGTTCCTACGAGCAGTACTTC. Amino acid sequence: CATSRGQGSYEQYF.

The chain recombines TRBV6-1 with TRBJ1-1; D is possibly TRBD1 (5 bases). The germline V gene encodes CDR1 MNHNS and CDR2 SASEGT. V was shortened by 6 bases and J by 0 bases, with 11 bases between the two germline ends. The CDR3 is 14 amino acids. The CDR3 sequence is CASREGPMNTEAFF. The CDR3 DNA sequence: TGTGCCAGCAGGGAGGGACCGATGAACACTGAAGCTTTCTTT.

Comment on this clone: The same CDR3 also results from other DNA sequences found in this sample. V gene TRBV5-1 combines with J gene TRBJ2-5; D gene unclear. The ends were cut back, 0 bases at V and 1 base at J, with 4 bases in the middle. This CDR3 comprises 13 residues. CDR1 and CDR2 from the germline V gene are SGHRS and YFSETQ. The CDR3 is CASSLAVQETQYF. CDR3 in DNA: TGCGCCAGCAGCTTGGCGGTCCAAGAGACCCAGTACTTC. Drawing the rest from reference TRBV5-1 and TRBJ2-5, the complete variable domain is KAGVTQTPRYLIKTRGQQVTLSCSPISGHRSVSWYQQTPGQGLQFLFEYFSETQRNKGNFPGRFSGRQFSNSRSEMNVSTLELGDSALYLCASSLAVQETQYFGPGTRLLVL.

The rearrangement uses TRBV18 and TRBJ2-7; D is ambiguous. The CDR3 is made up of 12 amino acids. Per the germline V gene, CDR1 is KGHSH and CDR2 is LQKENI. Trimming left V 1 base short and J 6 bases short, with 7 bases between. CDR3 protein: CASSPQTAEQYF. The DNA for the CDR3 is TGTGCCAGCTCACCACAAACCGCCGAGCAGTACTTC.

This clone was detected once. The gene calls are TRBV5-1 and TRBJ1-1; maybe TRBD1 (6 bases). From germline, CDR1 is SGHRS and CDR2 YFSETQ. Trimming left V 2 bases short and J 0 bases short, with 20 bases between. The length of the CDR3 is 18 residues. The CDR3 spells CASSFTGTIGPMNTEAFF. The CDR3 nucleotides are TGCGCCAGCAGCTTCACCGGGACAATCGGACCCATGAACACTGAAGCTTTCTTT.

The rearrangement uses TRBV23-1 and TRBJ2-7; D not resolved. TRBV23-1 is assigned to the ORF class and has an uncertain function. The CDR3 is made up of 16 amino acids. V dropped 0 bases and J dropped 0 bases, with 12 bases sitting between them. The CDR3 DNA is TGCGCCAGCAGTCAATCGACACGAGCTACCTCCTACGAGCAGTACTTC. It is translated as CASSQSTRATSYEQYF.

The gene calls are TRBV19 and TRBJ2-5; D call uncertain. V shed 4 bases and J shed 5 bases, with 14 bases lying between them. The CDR3 has 14 residues. Germline V gene sequence: CDR1 LNHDA, CDR2 SQIVND (reference sequence). The CDR3 sequence: CASSTQQSGETQYF. The CDR3 region has the DNA TGTGCCAGTAGTACCCAACAGAGTGGGGAGACCCAGTACTTC.

At least ten counts were recorded for this clone. The same CDR3 is also encoded by other DNA sequences in this sample. This chain uses TRBV18 with TRBJ1-1; no clear D. Germline CDR1 is KGHSH and CDR2 is LQKENI. With 4 bases removed from V and 3 bases from J, the gap between germline ends came to 9 bases. CDR3 size: 13 residues. As DNA, the CDR3 is TGTGCCAGCTCACAAGACGGGGACACTGAAGCTTTCTTT. Encoded protein: CASSQDGDTEAFF.

This chain connects TRBV2 to TRBJ2-3, with D perhaps matching TRBD2 (7 bases). The CDR3 extends over 16 amino acids. Trimming took 2 bases from V and 1 from J, leaving 13 bases between them. Germline V gene data show CDR1 as SNHLY and CDR2 as FYNNEI. CDR3 coding DNA: TGTGCCAGCAGTGAAACGGGGGGACAAGGCACAGATACGCAGTATTTT. This gives the protein CASSETGGQGTDTQYF.

V is TRBV5-5 and J is TRBJ2-7; 8 positions agree with TRBD2. There are 14 residues in the CDR3. Losses at the gene ends were 2 bases for V and 3 bases for J; bases not matched to a gene: 4. CDR1 and CDR2 from the germline V gene are SGHKS and YYEKEE (reference sequence). The CDR3 loop is CASSFSAGDYEQYF. In DNA form, the CDR3 reads TGTGCCAGCAGCTTTTCAGCGGGAGACTACGAGCAGTACTTC.

V gene TRBV7-3 combines with J gene TRBJ2-3; TRBD2 is a possible D gene (6 bases). The germline V gene encodes CDR1 SGHTA and CDR2 FQGTGA. The V gene lost 2 bases and the J gene lost 1 base, with 13 bases spanning the gap. This CDR3 contains 16 residues. The CDR3 DNA is TGTGCCAGCAGCTTACGGCGGGGACTTCGCACAGATACGCAGTATTTT. Translation: CASSLRRGLRTDTQYF.

About this clone itself: Sequence at one end of the junction differs from germline and may be a read error. The rearrangement joins TRBV2 to TRBJ1-4; TRBD1 aligns across 7 bases. Per germline, CDR1 SNHLY and CDR2 FYNNEI. This CDR3 contains 11 residues. DNA of the CDR3: TGTGCCAGCAGTGCGGGAGGGGGCCGTCGTTTT. Translation gives CASSAGGGRRF.

This rearrangement joins TRBV28 to TRBJ2-7; TRBD1 matches 7 bases. Germline V gene data show CDR1 as MDHEN and CDR2 as SYDVKM. The CDR3 runs to 13 residues. The V gene end was trimmed by 2 bases and the J gene end by 2 bases; junction bases not matched to a gene: 0. The CDR3 is CASSLGTAYEQYF. The CDR3 DNA reads TGTGCCAGCAGTTTAGGGACAGCCTACGAGCAGTACTTC.

The rearrangement uses TRBV5-1 and TRBJ2-3; perhaps TRBD2 as D (5 bases). Germline assignment: CDR1 SGHRS and CDR2 YFSETQ. There are 15 residues in the CDR3. Deletions cut 5 bases from V and 4 bases from J, with 17 bases between. Here the CDR3 DNA reads TGCGCCAGCAGTCTAGCCCAAACATCCGCAGATACGCAGTATTTT. It is translated as CASSLAQTSADTQYF.